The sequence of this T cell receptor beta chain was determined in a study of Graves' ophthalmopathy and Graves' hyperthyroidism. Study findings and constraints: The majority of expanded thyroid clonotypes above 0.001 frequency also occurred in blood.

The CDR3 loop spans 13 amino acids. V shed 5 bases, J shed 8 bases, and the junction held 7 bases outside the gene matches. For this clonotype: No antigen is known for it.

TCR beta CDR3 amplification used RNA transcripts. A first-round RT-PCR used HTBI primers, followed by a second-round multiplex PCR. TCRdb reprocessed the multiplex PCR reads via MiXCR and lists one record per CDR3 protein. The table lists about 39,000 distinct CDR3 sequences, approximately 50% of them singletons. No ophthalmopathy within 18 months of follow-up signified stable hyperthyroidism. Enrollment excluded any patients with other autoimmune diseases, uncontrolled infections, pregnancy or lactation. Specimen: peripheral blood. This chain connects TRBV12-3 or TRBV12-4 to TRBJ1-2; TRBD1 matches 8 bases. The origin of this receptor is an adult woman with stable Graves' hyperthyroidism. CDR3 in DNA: TGTGCCAGCAGTGCCCGACAGGGGTACGGCTACACCTTC. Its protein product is CASSARQGYGYTF.